This entry describes one T cell receptor (beta chain). Its antigen is undetermined. These data are taken from a study of OX40 agonist ivuxolimab in advanced cancers. Study as a whole: Partial responses were achieved by three patients, one with hepatocellular carcinoma and two with cutaneous melanoma. Findings and caveats of the study: Dosing at 0.1 to 3.0 mg/kg was accompanied by clonal expansion of CD4+ and CD8+ blood T cells by week 6. CD4+ T cells averaged fewer expanded clones than CD8+ T cells.

Libraries were prepared by immunoSEQ multiplex PCR; TCRdb keeps only in-frame clonotypes and omits some of them. There are about 79,000 clones in the sample; about 94% occur only once, and around 10% lies in the top ten. The CDR3 totals 15 residues. Germline CDR1 is SGHRS and CDR2 is YFSETQ. With 0 bases removed from V and 1 base from J, the gap between germline ends came to 10 bases. The source of this sequence is an adult with an advanced solid tumor such as melanoma, head and neck, liver or kidney cancer. Sequenced here: CD4+ or CD8+ T cells sorted from blood, sampled in a trial of the OX40 agonist ivuxolimab. The V call is TRBV5-1, the J call TRBJ2-5, with TRBD1 as a possible D gene (6 bases). As DNA, the CDR3 is TGCGCCAGCAGCTTGGAACAGGGCCCCCAAGAGACCCAGTACTTC. It codes for CASSLEQGPQETQYF. Full variable domain (remainder filled in from reference TRBV5-1 and TRBJ2-5): KAGVTQTPRYLIKTRGQQVTLSCSPISGHRSVSWYQQTPGQGLQFLFEYFSETQRNKGNFPGRFSGRQFSNSRSEMNVSTLELGDSALYLCASSLEQGPQETQYFGPGTRLLVL.